This TCR beta chain originates from a study of CD8 T cells in Susac syndrome. Reverse transcription of about 0.5 to 1 ug RNA used random hexamers. TCRdb processed the immunoSEQ multiplex PCR reads anew with MiXCR; each CDR3 protein has one entry. The table records approximately 180,000 distinct CDR3 sequences, over 90% of them present only once. The V gene's germline CDR1 is MNHEY and CDR2 SVGEGT. With 5 bases clipped from V and 0 bases from J, the junction kept 5 bases outside the gene matches. The CDR3 is 15 amino acids. This clonotype was obtained from a human donor with Susac syndrome. The rearrangement links TRBV6-2 or TRBV6-3 to TRBJ2-7, with 9 bases identical to TRBD2. Sequencing input: CD4+ T cells from PBMCs. The CDR3 bases are TGTGCCAGCAGTAGACTAGCGGTAAGCTCCTACGAGCAGTACTTC. The encoded protein is CASSRLAVSSYEQYF.